This T cell receptor beta chain was identified in a study of PD-L1 blockade in urothelial cancer. Study-level information: Bladder-origin urothelial cancer in males covered about 90% of the roughly 30 patients. Researchers looked at the blood 3 weeks (second dose) and 6 weeks after treatment began.

Clones were read by immunoSEQ multiplex PCR, and TCRdb kept only the in-frame ones, dropping some. The data show tens of thousands of clones, about 80% seen once. As concerns this clone: What it binds is not known.

Whole-study results and caveats: In blood at 3 weeks, tumor-associated clones expanded more among patients with durable benefit.

Unmatched junction bases numbered 10, after V lost 6 bases and J lost 6 bases. This CDR3 region has 15 residues. Germline CDR1 reads MNHNS; CDR2 reads SASEGT. Described time point: peripheral blood 6 weeks after treatment start. Patients in the study were battling locally advanced or metastatic urothelial carcinoma. The gene calls are TRBV6-1 and TRBJ1-5; 8 positions agree with TRBD1. The input for sequencing was PBMCs, taken around atezolizumab (anti-PD-L1) treatment. This TCR derives from a man in his sixties or seventies with urothelial cancer. CDR3 in amino acids: CASRSLGQGIQPQHF. CDR3 DNA: TGTGCCAGCAGGTCCTTAGGACAGGGCATTCAGCCCCAGCATTTT.